These T cell receptor beta chains were read from a single sample in a study of OX40 agonist ivuxolimab in advanced cancers. The assay was immunoSEQ multiplex PCR, and TCRdb's table has in-frame clones only and misses some. The table shows about 55,000 clones, with roughly 80% occurring only once. Sequencing used CD4+ or CD8+ T cells sorted from blood, obtained in a trial of the OX40 agonist ivuxolimab. These receptors all stem from an adult with an advanced solid tumor such as melanoma, head and neck, liver or kidney cancer. Both conserved end residues are part of each CDR3. A D gene is named only where the DNA matches it firmly. For some rows the clone size is stated as once, few or many, or as a class when expanded; others skip it.

TGTGCCAGTAGGGGATCATTGGGAAGTTATAGCAATCAGCCCCAGCATTTT,CASRGSLGSYSNQPQHF,NA,TRBJ1-5,NA,TRBV19
TGTGCCAGCAGCCTTGGACTAGCGGGGGGACCGGAGACCCAGTACTTC,CASSLGLAGGPETQYF,TRBD2,TRBJ2-5,NA,TRBV7-9
TGTGCCAGCAGCTTAACAGGACAGGGGGGCCAGCCCCAGCATTTT,CASSLTGQGGQPQHF,TRBD1,TRBJ1-5,NA,TRBV7-2
TGCGCCAGCAGCCAAGTGCAGGGGTGGGAGCAGTACTTC,CASSQVQGWEQYF,NA,TRBJ2-7,NA,TRBV4-1
TGTGCCAGCAGCTTGGGACAGGGAAATGAGCAGTTCTTC,CASSLGQGNEQFF,TRBD1,TRBJ2-1,NA,TRBV6-5
TGTGCCAGCACCCACAACCCCTGGCGGGGGGATGCCGGGGAGCTGTTTTTT,CASTHNPWRGDAGELFF,TRBD2,TRBJ2-2,NA,TRBV2
TGTGCCAGCAGCCTTAGGGGTGATACGCAGTATTTT,CASSLRGDTQYF,NA,TRBJ2-3,NA,TRBV4-2
TGTGCCAGCAGTTTTACAGGGGGCACTGAAGCTTTCTTT,CASSFTGGTEAFF,TRBD1,TRBJ1-1,few,TRBV6-5
TGTGCCAGCAGCTTGGGTAGCAATCAGCCCCAGCATTTT,CASSLGSNQPQHF,NA,TRBJ1-5,NA,TRBV5-6
TGTGCCAGCAGACTACAGGCTCTTGGCACAGATACGCAGTATTTT,CASRLQALGTDTQYF,NA,TRBJ2-3,NA,TRBV6-1
TGCAGCGCCGGACAGGAGACCTACGAGCAGTACTTC,CSAGQETYEQYF,TRBD1,TRBJ2-7,once,TRBV29-1
TGCGCCAGCAGCTTTGGGACGGCCAATAATTCACCCCTCCACTTT,CASSFGTANNSPLHF,NA,TRBJ1-6,NA,TRBV5-1
TGTGCCTGGAGCGGAGGGGATAATCAGCCCCAGCATTTT,CAWSGGDNQPQHF,NA,TRBJ1-5,NA,TRBV30
TGTGCCAGCAGCGTCCTTAGCGGGGGTCTAAAGGGGACGCAGTATTTT,CASSVLSGGLKGTQYF,TRBD2,TRBJ2-3,NA,TRBV7-8